These 30 T cell receptor beta chains were all obtained from the same sample, sequenced in a study of blood T cells in healthy people across ages. Using a J-beta primer mix together with a sample-barcoded 5' primer, a second PCR was run for roughly 6 to 11 cycles. TCRdb passed the 5' RACE reads through MiXCR, listing each CDR3 protein once. The sample includes approximately 900,000 distinct CDR3 sequences, under 50% of them seen just once. The sequenced material came from blood. These receptors all stem from a man aged 30-40 years in good health.

This clonotype was seen more than once but under ten times. The chain joins TRBV20-1 to TRBJ2-7, with 9 bases identical to TRBD1. V trimming: 6 bases; J trimming: 4 bases; junction bases outside the gene matches: 4. Germline V gene sequence: CDR1 DFQATT, CDR2 SNEGSKA (reference sequence). The CDR3 sequence is 12 residues long. CDR3: CSARTGEYEQYF. The CDR3 DNA follows: TGCAGTGCGCGGACAGGGGAGTACGAGCAGTACTTC.

This clonotype was detected only a few times. V is TRBV7-3 and J is TRBJ1-1; possible D gene TRBD1, 5 bases. Between the trimmed V and J ends, which lost 1 base and 3 bases, there was a span of 9 bases. Germline V gene sequence: CDR1 SGHTA, CDR2 FQGTGA. CDR3 size: 14 residues. The CDR3 region is CASSLSQGDTEAFF. CDR3 coding DNA: TGTGCCAGCAGCTTAAGTCAGGGAGACACTGAAGCTTTCTTT.

The rearrangement uses TRBV12-3 or TRBV12-4 and TRBJ1-1; D is possibly TRBD1 (6 bases). This CDR3 contains 16 residues. V shed 5 bases and J shed 2 bases, with 18 bases lying between them. CDR3 protein: CASSPILTGFNTEAFF. As DNA, the CDR3 is TGTGCCAGCAGTCCGATACTAACAGGGTTTAACACTGAAGCTTTCTTT.

This clonotype turned up a few times. The rearrangement joins TRBV4-1 to TRBJ2-7; 8 positions match TRBD2. Germline CDR1 is MGHRA and CDR2 is YSYEKL. The V gene end was trimmed by 0 bases and the J gene end by 3 bases; junction bases not matched to a gene: 4. The CDR3 is 15 amino acids. CDR3 in DNA: TGCGCCAGCAGCCAAGACGCGGGAGGCTTCTACGAGCAGTACTTC. Amino acids: CASSQDAGGFYEQYF.

J is TRBJ2-5 and V is TRBV20-1, with D perhaps assigned TRBD1 or TRBD2 (5 bases each). V lost 4 bases and J lost 3, with 18 bases in between. CDR3 length: 15 residues. Germline CDR1 reads DFQATT; CDR2 reads SNEGSKA (reference sequence). CDR3 in DNA: TGCAGTGCTACATTGGTACGGGGCGTAGAAGAGACCCAGTACTTC. This translates into CSATLVRGVEETQYF.

The chain's CDR3 is CASSDRQGGLQGYTF. The CDR3 coding sequence is TGTGCCAGCAGTGACCGACAGGGGGGACTTCAGGGCTACACCTTC. The chain has TRBV7-9 and TRBJ1-2; 9 nucleotides match TRBD1. The CDR3 is 15 amino acids. Germline loops: CDR1 SEHNR, CDR2 FQNEAQ (reference sequence). The J segment lost 8 bases and the V segment lost 6 bases, leaving 13 bases of the junction unmatched.

The chain combines TRBV27 with TRBJ1-2, with a possible D match to TRBD1 (5 bases). Trimming stripped 3 bases from V and 7 bases from J, with 12 bases between. CDR1 and CDR2 from the germline V gene are MNHEY and SMNVEV (reference sequence). The CDR3 contains 13 residues. The CDR3 protein is CASSFQGMSGYTF. The CDR3, as DNA: TGTGCCAGCAGTTTCCAGGGAATGAGTGGCTACACCTTC.

In its sample, this clonotype was seen a few times. The chain links TRBV20-1 to TRBJ2-3; tentatively, D is TRBD1 (5 bases). The V gene lost 2 bases and the J gene lost 6 bases, with 9 bases spanning the gap. CDR1 DFQATT and CDR2 SNEGSKA come from the germline V gene (reference sequence). The length of the CDR3 is 12 residues. The CDR3, as DNA: TGCAGTGCTAGACGGGCAGGGGATACGCAGTATTTT. Translated, it gives CSARRAGDTQYF.

This clonotype was detected a few times. The rearrangement uses TRBV28 and TRBJ1-2; 9 bases are a match to TRBD1. Germline V gene data show CDR1 as MDHEN and CDR2 as SYDVKM. V was pared by 6 bases and J by 4 bases, with 12 bases of the junction left unmatched. The length of the CDR3 is 16 residues. CDR3 loop: CASSSGQGPGGYGYTF. The DNA for the CDR3 is TGTGCCAGCAGCTCCGGACAGGGGCCGGGTGGCTATGGCTACACCTTC.

Points on this clonotype: Relative to the germline gene, one junction end is altered; a read error may explain this. The J gene is TRBJ2-1, the V gene TRBV20-1; 10 nucleotides agree with TRBD1. This CDR3 has 14 amino acids. CDR1 and CDR2 (germline): DFQATT, SNEGSKA (reference sequence). CDR3 DNA: TGCAGTGCTAGTCGGGACAGGGGTGAGAATGGGCAGTTCTTC. Protein product: CSASRDRGENGQFF.

This clonotype has only a few counts. The J gene is TRBJ2-3, the V gene TRBV27, with TRBD1 matching over 12 bases. Germline V gene data show CDR1 as MNHEY and CDR2 as SMNVEV (reference sequence). This CDR3 has 16 amino acids. V was clipped by 2 bases and J by 5 bases; unmatched bases: 5. The CDR3 sequence: CASSLGTGGFGDTQYF. CDR3 DNA: TGTGCCAGCAGTTTAGGGACAGGGGGCTTCGGAGATACGCAGTATTTT.

The chain combines TRBV27 with TRBJ1-2; unclear D gene. Per the germline V gene, CDR1 is MNHEY and CDR2 is SMNVEV (reference sequence). Trimming took off 3 bases at V and 8 bases at J, with 16 bases between the two ends. CDR3 length equals 14 residues. CDR3 coding DNA: TGTGCCAGCAGTTTGGGCGGGATGGCTGGAGGCTACACCTTC. Protein: CASSLGGMAGGYTF.

In its sample, this clonotype was seen many times. V usage is TRBV18 and J usage is TRBJ2-5, with D hard to call. The V end was cut by 2 bases, the J end by 5 bases, with 6 bases between. CDR1 is KGHSH and CDR2 is LQKENI in the germline V gene. This CDR3 is built from 12 residues. The CDR3 sequence is CASSPKTETQYF. CDR3 DNA: TGTGCCAGCTCACCAAAAACGGAGACCCAGTACTTC.

The V call is TRBV20-1, the J call TRBJ1-6; TRBD1 matches 9 bases. J gave up 7 bases and V 3 bases, and 4 bases lay outside the gene matches. Germline V gene lookup returns CDR1 DFQATT and CDR2 SNEGSKA (reference sequence). The CDR3 spans 14 residues. Written as DNA, the CDR3 is TGCAGTGCTAGTTCCGGGACAGGGAATTCACCCCTCCACTTT. This gives the protein CSASSGTGNSPLHF.

In this sample, this clonotype turned up a few times. The gene calls are TRBV20-1 and TRBJ2-6; D remains unclear. This CDR3 comprises 12 residues. V lost 5 bases to trimming and J lost 0 bases, with 2 bases between them. The germline V gene encodes CDR1 DFQATT and CDR2 SNEGSKA (reference sequence). CDR3 residues: CSAFSGANVLTF. The CDR3 DNA reads TGCAGTGCTTTCTCTGGGGCCAACGTCCTGACTTTC.

The table lists this clonotype with a few counts. The rearrangement links TRBV6-6 to TRBJ1-5, with no clear D. V lost 11 bases to trimming and J lost 7 bases, with 18 bases between them. This CDR3 spans 13 amino acids. CDR1 MNHNY and CDR2 SVGAGI come from the germline V gene (reference sequence). This CDR3 is CAASVTNIQPQHF. CDR3 nucleotides: TGTGCCGCCAGTGTCACTAACATCCAGCCCCAGCATTTT.

This clonotype has just one count. The V call is TRBV4-3, the J call TRBJ2-6; TRBD1 is a possible D gene (6 bases). CDR3 length: 15 residues. Germline V gene data show CDR1 as LGHNA and CDR2 as YSLEER. V was shortened by 4 bases and J by 4 bases, with 11 bases between the two germline ends. As DNA, the CDR3 is TGCGCCAGCAGCCCAACAGGGCTCGGGGCCAACGTCCTGACTTTC. As protein: CASSPTGLGANVLTF.

This clonotype was detected a few times. V is TRBV7-9 and J is TRBJ2-3, with 7 bases that match TRBD2. The CDR3 runs to 16 residues. CDR1 SEHNR and CDR2 FQNEAQ come from the germline V gene (reference sequence). V trimming: 1 base; J trimming: 5 bases; junction bases outside the gene matches: 9. In DNA, the CDR3 is TGTGCCAGCAGCTTAGGAAGCGGGGAAAGGGGAGATACGCAGTATTTT. This encodes CASSLGSGERGDTQYF.

The rearrangement joins TRBV28 to TRBJ2-3, with D perhaps TRBD1 (5 bases). The V end was cut by 7 bases, the J end by 0 bases, with 14 bases between. Germline V gives CDR1 MDHEN, CDR2 SYDVKM. This CDR3 spans 15 amino acids. The CDR3 loop is CASKGLLSSTDTQYF. The CDR3 region has the DNA TGTGCCAGCAAGGGGCTTCTATCGAGCACAGATACGCAGTATTTT.

This clonotype was detected many times. This chain uses TRBV7-2 with TRBJ1-4; no clear D gene. Germline CDR1 and CDR2: SGHTA and FQGNSA. The germline V and J ends were trimmed by 5 bases and 3 bases, with 10 bases remaining between them. The CDR3 contains 14 residues. The CDR3 loop is CASSPSWSNEKLFF. The CDR3 DNA follows: TGTGCCAGCAGCCCCTCCTGGTCTAATGAAAAACTGTTTTTT.

This chain links TRBV6-2 or TRBV6-3 with TRBJ2-5; D is unclear. Judging by the DNA end, TRBJ2-7 fits better; the J call may be wrong. The CDR3 is made up of 12 amino acids. The germline CDR1 and CDR2 sequences are MNHEY and SVGEGT. CDR3 sequence: CASSYVPNEQYF. Written as DNA, the CDR3 is TGTGCCAGCAGTTACGTCCCGAACGAGCAGTACTTC.

The chain carries TRBV6-1 and TRBJ2-7; tentatively, D is TRBD1 (6 bases). V lost 8 bases and J lost 2, with 13 bases in between. This CDR3 spans 13 amino acids. Germline loops: CDR1 MNHNS, CDR2 SASEGT. The CDR3 here is CASAQGPTYEQYF. CDR3 in DNA: TGTGCCAGCGCACAGGGCCCCACCTACGAGCAGTACTTC.

This rearrangement joins TRBV29-1 to TRBJ2-2, with TRBD2 matching over 9 bases. CDR1 is SQVTM and CDR2 is ANQGSEA in the germline V gene. The V segment lost 6 bases and the J segment 4 bases; nucleotides outside the gene matches: 9. The CDR3 is made up of 15 amino acids. This CDR3 is CSVVIAGDITGELFF. CDR3 DNA: TGCAGCGTCGTTATAGCGGGGGATATCACCGGGGAGCTGTTTTTT.

The chain joins TRBV10-3 to TRBJ2-3, with D perhaps matching TRBD2 (7 bases). This CDR3 is 16 amino acids long. The germline gives CDR1 ENHRY, CDR2 SYGVKD. Trimming cost V 3 bases and J 0 bases, with 13 bases left between them. CDR3 bases: TGTGCCATCAGTGAAGGCGGGGGCCCTAGCACAGATACGCAGTATTTT. Its translation: CAISEGGGPSTDTQYF.

The table lists this clonotype with a few counts. The chain is built from TRBV7-2 and TRBJ1-1; the D is unclear. V shed 5 bases and J shed 5 bases, with 12 bases lying between them. The CDR3 length is 13 residues. CDR1 and CDR2 (germline): SGHTA, FQGNSA. CDR3 bases: TGTGCCAGCAGCGTGGACCTAGTAACTGAAGCTTTCTTT. It is translated as CASSVDLVTEAFF. The variable domain in full, completed from reference TRBV7-2 and TRBJ1-1, reads GAGVSQSPSNKVTEKGKDVELRCDPISGHTALYWYRQSLGQGLEFLIYFQGNSAPDKSGLPSDRFSAERTGGSVSTLTIQRTQQEDSAVYLCASSVDLVTEAFFGQGTRLTVV.

The chain links TRBV29-1 to TRBJ2-5; 9 nucleotides match TRBD1. The CDR3 has 13 amino acids. The J segment lost 11 bases and the V segment lost 4 bases, leaving 11 bases of the junction unmatched. The germline V gene encodes CDR1 SQVTM and CDR2 ANQGSEA. CDR3 nucleotide sequence: TGCAGCGTTGGGGGGACAGGGAACTGGGAGCAGTACTTC. Translating gives CSVGGTGNWEQYF.

This chain joins TRBV4-2 and TRBJ2-7, with D perhaps assigned TRBD1 or TRBD2 (7 bases each). Germline CDR1 is LGHNA and CDR2 is YNFKEQ. V shed 1 base and J shed 4 bases, with 14 bases lying between them. The CDR3 extends over 15 amino acids. CDR3 sequence reads: CASSQVGGGGYEQYF. The CDR3, as DNA: TGTGCCAGCAGCCAAGTGGGAGGGGGCGGGTACGAGCAGTACTTC.

The chain has TRBV9 and TRBJ2-2, with 7 bases matching TRBD1. Germline lookup yields CDR1 SGDLS and CDR2 YYNGEE. This CDR3 is built from 16 residues. V lost 3 bases, J lost 0 bases, and 5 bases stayed unmatched. CDR3 sequence (DNA): TGTGCCAGCAGCGCCCGACAGGGCGCGAACACCGGGGAGCTGTTTTTT. It yields the protein CASSARQGANTGELFF.

The chain carries TRBV2 and TRBJ1-2, with D unclear. The CDR3 is made up of 15 amino acids. Germline CDR1 reads SNHLY; CDR2 reads FYNNEI. V was clipped by 4 bases and J by 8 bases, with 20 bases between them. The CDR3 DNA reads TGTGCCAGCAGTGTCCAAGGTCGGGGTAGGCGCGGCTACACCTTC. Protein: CASSVQGRGRRGYTF.

The chain combines TRBV29-1 with TRBJ1-2, with 7 bases fitting TRBD1. Germline CDR1 is SQVTM and CDR2 is ANQGSEA. Trimming removed 1 base from V and 4 bases from J; junction bases left unmatched: 12. The CDR3 consists of 16 residues. This CDR3 reads CSVEGWRGRQGYGYTF. The CDR3 DNA is TGCAGCGTTGAAGGATGGAGGGGCCGACAGGGCTATGGCTACACCTTC.